This T cell receptor (beta chain) stems from a study of blood T cell repertoires in COVID-19 (dated by TCRdb to 2018 to 2021). About the study as a whole: ImmuneRACE Cohort 3 recovered participants were defined by two consecutive negative NP/OP PCR tests, healthcare professional clearance, or symptom resolution. Nearly every sample came with metadata listing a de-identified subject ID, COVID-19 status, age in years and sex. Deeply sampled blood TCRbeta repertoires from subjects exposed to, actively infected with, or recovered from COVID-19 were included in the dataset. Samples from collaborators originated in the United States, Italy and Spain and spanned both the acute and convalescent phases of COVID-19. The repertoires were released in a freely available public database meant as a resource for research on the immune response to SARS-CoV-2. Where HLA class I and class II types were available, the types were taken from metadata supplied by the sample provider, not from assay-based typing. Samples were obtained from the ongoing ImmuneRACE study (first 160 participants) and from about 1,300 subjects provided by 6 global collaborators. The prospective study material was composed of cDNA or gDNA derived from T cells, B-cell-depleted T cells, or PBMCs.

This clone has only a few counts. Its antigen specificity is not known. Base qualities are not at hand, and no much larger clone is one base apart. Overall study results and their limits: Clinical and demographic metadata were provided uncurated, with the amount varying by source and participant.

The immunoSEQ Assay, a bias-controlled multiplex PCR, was used to amplify TCRbeta CDR3 regions from genomic DNA. Turning to the authors' computational methods: Nucleated cell counts per sample were estimated from amplification of reference gene primers within the assay. Sequence reads were collapsed and filtered to measure the absolute abundance of every unique TCRbeta CDR3 rearrangement. For each sample, productive Simpson clonality was calculated as the square root of Simpson's diversity index over productive rearrangements. Held by TCRdb, this immuneACCESS table contains in-frame sequences only and omits some clones. Under half of the omission traces to an unresolved V gene where checked; the cause of the rest is unknown. V and J calls and clone size come straight from that table; D and trimming were deduced from the DNA. This sample is represented by 200,000 to 250,000 clones; about nine tenths of them were singletons. 3% to 3.5% of the sample lies in the top ten.

The germline V gene (reference sequence) specifies LNHDA as CDR1 and SQIVND as CDR2. Measured from the cysteine to the phenylalanine, the CDR3 is 15 residues long. CDR3 DNA is the only sequence kept; it has 45 bases, read in frame from the first base. V gives up 3 bases and J gives up 8 bases, and the segment between their germline ends measures 18 bases. Participants in the prospective study were enrolled through a virtual design, were aged roughly 18 to 90 years, and lived in 24 United States geographic areas. To assign participants to cohorts, the prospective study relied on clinical history that participants themselves reported in a screening survey and a study questionnaire. In the prospective study, whole blood, serum and a nasopharyngeal or oropharyngeal swab were collected from each participant by mobile phlebotomists. Additional blood draws and questionnaires over a roughly two-month period could optionally be provided by prospective study participants. Before DNA extraction, prospective study blood samples were shipped either frozen or at room temperature.

The TCR originated in a woman aged 45-59 years in a cohort exposed to, infected with or recovered from COVID-19 (not recorded which). Sequencing used PBMCs or T cells enriched from blood (not recorded which). The rearrangement combines TRBV19 with TRBJ2-3; TRBD1 is a possible D gene, resting on 6 matching bases. CDR3 sequence: CASSIIRVRGVTQYF. The sequence in DNA is TGTGCCAGTAGTATTATTAGGGTCAGGGGTGTTACGCAGTATTTT.